Following are 3 T cell receptor beta chains from one sample sequenced in a study of fetal regulatory T cell absence and autoimmunity. TCRdb keeps only in-frame clones here, not all; method: immunoSEQ multiplex PCR. The sample has 46,000 or so clones; about 80% are singletons. The source material was cord blood. Receptors originate from a newborn boy with IPEX syndrome.

V and J are TRBV2 and TRBJ1-3; no reliable D call. The length of the CDR3 is 14 residues. Trimming stripped 3 bases from V and 0 bases from J, with 6 bases between. The germline V gene encodes CDR1 SNHLY and CDR2 FYNNEI. CDR3 in amino acids: CASSDGYSGNTIYF. CDR3 bases: TGTGCCAGCAGTGACGGCTACTCTGGAAACACCATATATTTT.

This chain uses TRBV30 with TRBJ1-2; perhaps TRBD1 as D (6 bases). The CDR3 spans 15 residues. Germline V gene sequence: CDR1 GTSNPN, CDR2 SVGIG (reference sequence). V was pared by 0 bases and J by 4 bases, with 15 bases between. The CDR3 DNA reads TGTGCCTGGAGTGTACCGAGGAGGGGGGGCTATGGCTACACCTTC. Protein sequence: CAWSVPRRGGYGYTF.

The chain carries TRBV7-2 and TRBJ1-3; 7 nucleotides line up with TRBD1. Germline CDR1 and CDR2: SGHTA and FQGNSA. Trimming cost V 4 bases and J 6 bases; bases outside gene matches: 6. The CDR3 covers 14 residues. CDR3 sequence: CASSSFDRENTIYF. Written as DNA, the CDR3 is TGTGCCAGCAGCTCATTCGACAGGGAAAACACCATATATTTT. Supplemented by reference TRBV7-2 and TRBJ1-3, the full variable domain reads GAGVSQSPSNKVTEKGKDVELRCDPISGHTALYWYRQSLGQGLEFLIYFQGNSAPDKSGLPSDRFSAERTGGSVSTLTIQRTQQEDSAVYLCASSSFDRENTIYFGEGSWLTVV.